These 27 T cell receptor beta chains share one sample of origin, sequenced in a study of T-cell reconstitution after alpha-beta-depleted transplantation in children. A library of TCRbeta sequences, prepared with unique molecular identifiers, was generated. TCRdb called the PCR reads again in MiXCR, with one record for every CDR3 protein. The sample shows around 250,000 distinct CDR3 sequences, under 30% of them seen only once. Sequences were derived from PBMCs, sampled before TCRalphabeta/CD19-depleted stem cell transplant. The receptors derive from a girl aged 2 to 9 with Fanconi anemia, due to receive a stem cell transplant.

This clonotype was counted ten times or more. This rearrangement joins TRBV9 to TRBJ2-2; D remains ambiguous. Deletions cut 0 bases from V and 5 bases from J, with 14 bases between. From germline, CDR1 is SGDLS and CDR2 YYNGEE. The CDR3 sequence is 16 residues long. The CDR3 loop is CASSVGSEARTGELFF. CDR3 nucleotides: TGTGCCAGCAGCGTAGGGAGTGAGGCGCGAACCGGGGAGCTGTTTTTT.

The V gene is TRBV5-1, the J gene TRBJ2-7; a weak D match, TRBD1 (6 bases). The V end lost 3 bases, the J end lost 3 bases, and 13 bases lay between the germline ends. The germline V gene encodes CDR1 SGHRS and CDR2 YFSETQ. The CDR3 consists of 14 residues. The CDR3, as DNA: TGCGCCAGCAGCTCCCTTGGCAGGGGCTACGAGCAGTACTTC. Its protein product is CASSSLGRGYEQYF.

A few counts support this clonotype. This rearrangement joins TRBV20-1 to TRBJ2-7; D assignment may be TRBD1 or TRBD2 (5 bases each). The CDR3 is made up of 18 amino acids. The V gene lost 0 bases and the J gene lost 0 bases, with 21 bases spanning the gap. Germline V gives CDR1 DFQATT, CDR2 SNEGSKA (reference sequence). This CDR3 reads CSARDVGVTDRVSYEQYF. DNA for the CDR3: TGCAGTGCTAGAGATGTCGGGGTTACAGACAGAGTCTCCTACGAGCAGTACTTC.

This clonotype was counted many times. This chain joins TRBV29-1 and TRBJ2-1, with 7 positions matching TRBD1. The CDR3 contains 14 residues. Unmatched junction bases numbered 8, after V lost 6 bases and J lost 3 bases. Germline CDR1 reads SQVTM; CDR2 reads ANQGSEA. The CDR3 region is CSVEGADNYNEQFF. The CDR3 nucleotides read TGCAGCGTAGAGGGGGCCGATAACTACAATGAGCAGTTCTTC.

The chain is built from TRBV14 and TRBJ1-5, with 7 bases aligning to TRBD1. This CDR3 contains 19 residues. Germline loops: CDR1 SGHDN, CDR2 FVKESK. The junction had 18 bases not matched to a gene; V was cut back by 3 bases and J by 4 bases. Written as DNA, the CDR3 is TGTGCCAGCAGCCACCGGGGGTTGGGACAGCCAGTCGTAAATCAGCCCCAGCATTTT. It yields the protein CASSHRGLGQPVVNQPQHF.

The genes are TRBV12-3 or TRBV12-4 and TRBJ1-6; a weak D match, TRBD1 (5 bases). This CDR3 spans 13 amino acids. V was clipped by 3 bases and J by 9 bases, with 9 bases between them. CDR3 nucleotides: TGTGCCAGCAGTTTCCAGGGCGGTTCACCCCTCCACTTT. This encodes CASSFQGGSPLHF.

This chain links TRBV29-1 with TRBJ2-1; D is perhaps TRBD1 (7 bases). CDR1 and CDR2 from the germline V gene are SQVTM and ANQGSEA. This CDR3 is built from 14 residues. Between the trimmed V and J ends, which lost 1 base and 3 bases, there was a span of 10 bases. The CDR3 is CSVEGGDSYNEQFF. CDR3 nucleotide sequence: TGCAGCGTTGAAGGCGGGGACAGCTACAATGAGCAGTTCTTC.

This clonotype occurred many times. V and J are TRBV6-5 and TRBJ2-1; 9 bases are a match to TRBD2. CDR1 MNHEY and CDR2 SVGAGI come from the germline V gene. V was clipped by 2 bases and J by 1 base; unmatched bases: 3. The length of the CDR3 is 16 residues. The CDR3 coding sequence is TGTGCCAGCAGTTACATTAGCGGGAGTTCCTACAATGAGCAGTTCTTC. Its translation: CASSYISGSSYNEQFF.

At least ten counts were recorded for this clonotype. The V and J genes are TRBV29-1 and TRBJ2-3; the D is unclear. This CDR3 contains 11 residues. V was cut by 8 bases and J by 4 bases, with 10 bases left in between. The germline CDR1 and CDR2 sequences are SQVTM and ANQGSEA. CDR3 sequence (DNA): TGCAGCTTCCTCCGGGCAGATACGCAGTATTTT. Protein product: CSFLRADTQYF.

This clonotype has ten or more counts. The chain links TRBV7-2 to TRBJ2-7; D uncertain. The germline gives CDR1 SGHTA, CDR2 FQGNSA. CDR3 length equals 14 residues. The ends were cut back, 4 bases at V and 5 bases at J, with 15 bases in the middle. CDR3 bases: TGTGCCAGCAGCTCTAATCTTGCGGCTGACGAGCAGTACTTC. This translates into CASSSNLAADEQYF.

In its sample, this clonotype was seen a few times. The CDR3 DNA sequence: TGCGCCAGCAGCTTGGATTGGACGAACAATGAGCAGTTCTTC. It yields the protein CASSLDWTNNEQFF. The rearrangement links TRBV5-1 to TRBJ2-1; D is unclear. With 0 bases removed from V and 5 bases from J, the gap between germline ends came to 9 bases. The CDR3 loop spans 14 amino acids. Germline assignment: CDR1 SGHRS and CDR2 YFSETQ.

Ten or more counts support this clonotype. The V call is TRBV5-1, the J call TRBJ2-3; 9 nucleotides agree with TRBD2. V gave up 4 bases and J gave up 3 bases; unmatched junction bases: 15. The CDR3 consists of 18 residues. CDR1 SGHRS and CDR2 YFSETQ come from the germline V gene. The CDR3 DNA reads as TGCGCCAGCAGCCCGGCGGGGGGGCCGAGGAAAGCTACAGATACGCAGTATTTT. As protein: CASSPAGGPRKATDTQYF.

CDR3 protein: CASSLKQFSAGVSVYEQYF. Here the CDR3 DNA reads TGTGCCAGCAGCTTAAAACAGTTTTCAGCGGGAGTGTCCGTCTACGAGCAGTACTTC. The rearrangement links TRBV7-8 to TRBJ2-7; 8 bases map to TRBD2. There are 19 residues in the CDR3. The J segment lost 3 bases and the V segment lost 2 bases, leaving 18 bases of the junction unmatched. Germline V gene sequence: CDR1 SGHVS, CDR2 FQNEAQ.

The chain has TRBV4-2 and TRBJ2-1; D not resolved. The V end lost 0 bases, the J end lost 2 bases, and 14 bases lay between the germline ends. The CDR3 covers 17 residues. CDR1 is LGHNA, CDR2 YNFKEQ, per germline. Here the CDR3 DNA reads TGTGCCAGCAGCCAAGAGGCCATTATATTAACCTACAATGAGCAGTTCTTC. It yields the protein CASSQEAIILTYNEQFF.

The rearrangement links TRBV20-1 to TRBJ2-7; D is uncertain. Per germline, CDR1 DFQATT and CDR2 SNEGSKA (reference sequence). V was cut by 3 bases and J by 2 bases, with 11 bases left in between. The CDR3 covers 13 residues. CDR3 loop: CSASFGAPYEQYF. CDR3 in DNA: TGCAGTGCTAGTTTCGGAGCTCCCTACGAGCAGTACTTC.

The chain is built from TRBV20-1 and TRBJ2-5; no clear D. This CDR3 region has 13 residues. Germline V gene data show CDR1 as DFQATT and CDR2 as SNEGSKA (reference sequence). In nucleotides, the CDR3 is TGCAGCGCCGATCTGGCGCTGAGGGAGACCCAGTACTTC. It codes for CSADLALRETQYF.

This clonotype appeared a few times. CDR3 DNA sequence: TGTGCCAGCAGCTTTTCGGGGGACGGCGGGCACGAGCAGTACTTC. Translation: CASSFSGDGGHEQYF. This chain uses TRBV11-2 with TRBJ2-7; D may be TRBD2 (6 bases). Germline V gene sequence: CDR1 SGHAT, CDR2 FQNNGV. The CDR3 runs 15 residues. V lost 3 bases and J 5 bases, leaving 17 bases between the germline ends.

This clonotype was observed many times. This rearrangement joins TRBV12-3 or TRBV12-4 to TRBJ2-7; TRBD2 aligns across 13 bases. The CDR3 runs 14 residues. Trimming at V came to 7 bases and at J to 7 bases, leaving 7 bases not matched to a gene. The CDR3 here is CASTPGLAGFEQYF. The CDR3 DNA sequence: TGTGCCAGCACCCCGGGACTAGCGGGATTTGAGCAGTACTTC.

This clonotype was picked up many times. The chain has TRBV7-9 and TRBJ2-3, with TRBD2 identical over 9 bases. The CDR3 contains 16 residues. Germline CDR1 reads SEHNR; CDR2 reads FQNEAQ (reference sequence). Trimming removed 5 bases from V and 2 bases from J; junction bases left unmatched: 8. The CDR3 spells CASSPLLAGITDTQYF. As DNA, the CDR3 is TGTGCCAGCAGCCCACTCCTAGCGGGGATCACAGATACGCAGTATTTT.

This clonotype was detected ten times or more. The gene calls are TRBV20-1 and TRBJ1-1, with D uncertain. V was trimmed by 3 bases and J by 6 bases, leaving 8 bases between them. The germline gives CDR1 DFQATT, CDR2 SNEGSKA (reference sequence). The CDR3 contains 11 residues. The CDR3 loop reads CSASFAAEAFF. CDR3 DNA: TGCAGTGCTAGTTTCGCTGCTGAAGCTTTCTTT.

This sequence joins TRBV28 and TRBJ2-7, with D hard to call. Between the trimmed V and J ends, which lost 3 bases and 3 bases, there was a span of 6 bases. The CDR3 consists of 12 residues. Germline V lookup: CDR1 MDHEN, CDR2 SYDVKM. In nucleotides, the CDR3 is TGTGCCAGCAGTTTTTTGTTCTACGAGCAGTACTTC. Translated: CASSFLFYEQYF.

The chain carries TRBV6-1 and TRBJ2-1; 10 bases are a match to TRBD2. The CDR3 has 14 residues. Germline V gene data show CDR1 as MNHNS and CDR2 as SASEGT. Trimming took 2 bases from V and 9 from J; bases not matched to a gene: 4. The chain's CDR3 is CASSELAGVIEQFF. In DNA, the CDR3 is TGTGCCAGCAGTGAACTAGCGGGAGTGATTGAGCAGTTCTTC.

There are many counts of this clonotype. The rearrangement uses TRBV24-1 and TRBJ2-7; TRBD2 agrees at 13 bases. The germline gives CDR1 KGHDR, CDR2 SFDVKD. J lost 2 bases, V lost 4 bases, and 7 bases had no gene match. This CDR3 is built from 17 residues. CDR3 coding DNA: TGTGCCACCAGTGAAGGTACGGGACTAGCGGGGACCTACGAGCAGTACTTC. It translates to CATSEGTGLAGTYEQYF.

This clonotype was seen many times. The V and J genes are TRBV20-1 and TRBJ2-1; D tentatively reads TRBD1 or TRBD2 (7 bases each). The germline V and J ends were trimmed by 3 bases and 4 bases, with 22 bases remaining between them. CDR3 length equals 17 residues. Per the germline V gene, CDR1 is DFQATT and CDR2 is SNEGSKA (reference sequence). The CDR3 loop reads CSASGRFKGAAYNEQFF. DNA for the CDR3: TGCAGTGCTAGCGGGAGGTTCAAGGGGGCTGCTTACAATGAGCAGTTCTTC.

This clonotype was counted a few times. The chain joins TRBV20-1 to TRBJ2-1; D not certain. CDR3 length: 13 residues. CDR1 is DFQATT, CDR2 SNEGSKA, per germline (reference sequence). V dropped 5 bases and J dropped 0 bases, with 8 bases sitting between them. The CDR3 spells CSASGASYNEQFF. CDR3 coding DNA: TGCAGTGCTTCGGGCGCCTCCTACAATGAGCAGTTCTTC.

This clonotype was detected a few times. This rearrangement joins TRBV27 to TRBJ2-7, with a possible D match to TRBD2 (6 bases). Germline V gene data show CDR1 as MNHEY and CDR2 as SMNVEV (reference sequence). Trimming took off 3 bases at V and 4 bases at J, with 13 bases between the two ends. The CDR3 runs to 14 residues. The CDR3 DNA is TGTGCCAGCAGTTTCTCCCCGGGACTTTACGAGCAGTACTTC. Encoded protein: CASSFSPGLYEQYF.

The rearrangement uses TRBV28 and TRBJ2-7; possibly TRBD2 for D (5 bases). Germline V gene data show CDR1 as MDHEN and CDR2 as SYDVKM. This CDR3 has 16 amino acids. The V gene lost 1 base and the J gene lost 3 bases, with 16 bases spanning the gap. This chain's CDR3 is CASSLLPRPEGYEQYF. In DNA, the CDR3 is TGTGCCAGCAGTTTATTACCCCGACCCGAGGGCTACGAGCAGTACTTC.